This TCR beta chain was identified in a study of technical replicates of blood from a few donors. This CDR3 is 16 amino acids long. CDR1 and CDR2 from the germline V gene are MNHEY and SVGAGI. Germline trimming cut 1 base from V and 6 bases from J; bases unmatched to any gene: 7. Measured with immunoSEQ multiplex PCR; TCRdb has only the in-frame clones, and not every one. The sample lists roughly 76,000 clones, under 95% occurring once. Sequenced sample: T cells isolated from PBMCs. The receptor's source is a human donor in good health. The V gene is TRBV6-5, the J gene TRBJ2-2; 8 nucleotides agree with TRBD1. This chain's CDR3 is CASSYLSGTGSGELFF. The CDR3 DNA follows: TGTGCCAGCAGTTACTTATCCGGGACAGGATCCGGGGAGCTGTTTTTT.